This T cell receptor beta chain emerged from a study of T cell responses to AZD1222 COVID-19 vaccine (dated by TCRdb to about 2021). Regarding the study in general: TCR sequencing covered fewer than 250 trial participants: around 210 given two doses of AZD1222 and approximately 25 given two doses of MenACWY control vaccine. Enrollment into the trials was organized by age into subgroups of 18-55, 56-69 and 70-plus years, and those subgroups contained approximately 150, 30 and 60 TCR-sequenced participants, respectively. Summary of the overall study and its limitations: Because no samples from the day 14 peak response were available, repertoires could be characterized only after the peak T cell response. Most participants were white British and females outnumbered males, and the authors suggested that clonal diversity may have been underestimated. Reportedly, close to half of the unique spike-specific TCRs recognized epitopes lying outside the regions that are mutated in the B.1.351 and B.1.1.7 variants. After two AZD1222 doses, spike-specific TCR breadth and depth were significantly higher than at day 0 and than in MenACWY recipients. The vaccine-associated CD4 TCRs covered the entire spike protein, and the dominant responses fell in regions 160-218 and 743-854. The 56-69-year group was small, and its depth increase did not reach significance, likely because of low power. Conclusions about previously exposed vaccinees were limited because only six AZD1222 recipients were SARS-CoV-2 seropositive at baseline.

The intended sense of this specimen's time point label: about 28 days (+/-7) after the second vaccine dose. AZD1222 recipients whose second dose came at about 4 weeks and those whose second dose came at about 12 weeks were combined into one group, since spike-specific TCR depth and breadth did not differ between the two schedules. Vaccinee samples came from UK trials COV001 and COV002, including a single-blind randomized controlled phase 2/3 trial of AZD1222 (ChAdOx1 nCoV-19) in healthy adults. For TCRbeta chain sequencing, PBMC samples from trial participants were taken at day 0 and at day 28 after the second dose. This clone was found once. Its antigen specificity is not known. Per-base quality was not reported, and no clone a single base away is much larger than it. Reading the germline V gene (reference sequence) gives CDR1 SEHNR and CDR2 FQNEAQ. V loses 2 bases of germline sequence and J loses 1 base, and the interval between the two ends is 5 bases. There are 13 amino acids in the CDR3, from cysteine to phenylalanine inclusive. This entry keeps only the CDR3 DNA: 39 bases, framed from base 1.

The CDR3 regions of human TCRbeta chains were analyzed by immunosequencing. Concerning the study's data processing: TCRs in the repertoires were matched against a reference library of SARS-CoV-2-specific TCRs that had been generated with the MIRA antigen-specificity platform. Breadth was defined as the fraction of unique TCRs that were SARS-CoV-2-associated. Depth was defined as the fraction of total T cells that were SARS-CoV-2-associated. Using the MIRA data, each spike-specific TCR was assigned both to the spike region to which the TCR was reactive and to a CD4 or CD8 class. Log10-transformed breadth and depth values were compared by one-way ANOVA with Sidak's multiple comparisons tests. Sourced from immuneACCESS, this table was stored by TCRdb with only in-frame sequences that have V and J called. A share of the clones is absent; for the studies checked, an unresolved V gene accounts for under half, and the remainder has no known explanation. V, J and clone size derive from that table, while D and trimming were established from the DNA sequence. The sample table lists over 130,000 clones, approximately 90% of them with a count of one. The ten most abundant clones make up less than 3.5% of the sample.

Rearrangement joined TRBV7-9 to TRBJ1-1; no D segment can be confidently identified. The origin of this receptor is an adult who received the AZD1222 COVID-19 vaccine. The sample in question was peripheral blood, obtained 28 days after the second AZD1222 dose. The nucleotide sequence reads TGTGCCAGCAGCTTAAGCGGGAACACTGAAGCTTTCTTT. Translated, this gives CASSLSGNTEAFF.